The clone carrying this T cell receptor (beta chain) was recorded once. Its cognate antigen is unknown. Germline V gene lookup returns CDR1 GTSNPN and CDR2 SVGIG (reference sequence). With 2 bases clipped from V and 6 bases from J, the junction kept 2 bases outside the gene matches. The CDR3 runs to 13 residues. This sample was included in a study of CD8 T cells in Susac syndrome. Study outcomes and limitations: As the study acknowledged, the number of individuals in its TCR sequencing and HLA analysis was relatively small.

CD8+ and CD4+ T cells taken from blood had their TCR beta sequenced. Both CD4+ and CD8+ T cells were negatively isolated, and TEMRA cells underwent FACS enrichment. With random hexamers, reverse transcription was performed on about 0.5 to 1 ug of RNA. TCRdb processed the immunoSEQ multiplex PCR reads anew with MiXCR; each CDR3 protein has one entry. Of about 300,000 distinct CDR3 sequences in the sample, 85% were seen once. The sequence was collected from a human donor with multiple sclerosis. The V call is TRBV30, the J call TRBJ2-7, with 12 bases aligning to TRBD2. The sequenced material came from CD8+ T cells from PBMCs. The CDR3 DNA sequence: TGTGCCTGGAGTAGGACTAGCGGGACCGAGCAGTACTTC. Translating gives CAWSRTSGTEQYF.